This T cell receptor (beta chain) was identified in a study of blood T cell repertoires in COVID-19. CDR1 is SEHNR and CDR2 is FQNEAQ in the germline V gene (reference sequence). The CDR3 runs 17 residues. V lost 2 bases, J lost 1 base, and 15 bases lay in between. Sequenced by immunoSEQ multiplex PCR; TCRdb stores in-frame clones only, minus some. The sample lists 410,000 or so clones, approximately 91% occurring once. This clone was seen only once. This chain uses TRBV7-9 with TRBJ1-3; TRBD1 might be the D (5 bases). The receptor was isolated from a woman aged 40 to 50 with COVID-19, enrolled during active disease. The specimen sequenced was peripheral blood. The CDR3 spells CASSLLSGGTSGNTIYF. CDR3 DNA sequence: TGTGCCAGCAGCTTACTCTCCGGAGGGACTTCTGGAAACACCATATATTTT.